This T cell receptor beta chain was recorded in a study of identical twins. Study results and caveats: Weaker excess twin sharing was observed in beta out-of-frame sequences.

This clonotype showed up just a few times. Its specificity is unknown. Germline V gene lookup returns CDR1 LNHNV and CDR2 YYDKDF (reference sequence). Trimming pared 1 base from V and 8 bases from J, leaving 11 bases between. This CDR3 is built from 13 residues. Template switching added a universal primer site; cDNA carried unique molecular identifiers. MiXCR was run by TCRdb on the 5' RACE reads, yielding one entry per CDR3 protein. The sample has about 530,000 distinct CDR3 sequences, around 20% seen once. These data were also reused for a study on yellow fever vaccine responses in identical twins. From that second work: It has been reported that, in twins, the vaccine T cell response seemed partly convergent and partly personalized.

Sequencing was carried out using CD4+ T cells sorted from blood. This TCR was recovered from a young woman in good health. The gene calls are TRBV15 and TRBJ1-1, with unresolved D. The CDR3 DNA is TGTGCCACCAGCAGAGTCAGCGAAACCGAAGCTTTCTTT. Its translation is CATSRVSETEAFF.